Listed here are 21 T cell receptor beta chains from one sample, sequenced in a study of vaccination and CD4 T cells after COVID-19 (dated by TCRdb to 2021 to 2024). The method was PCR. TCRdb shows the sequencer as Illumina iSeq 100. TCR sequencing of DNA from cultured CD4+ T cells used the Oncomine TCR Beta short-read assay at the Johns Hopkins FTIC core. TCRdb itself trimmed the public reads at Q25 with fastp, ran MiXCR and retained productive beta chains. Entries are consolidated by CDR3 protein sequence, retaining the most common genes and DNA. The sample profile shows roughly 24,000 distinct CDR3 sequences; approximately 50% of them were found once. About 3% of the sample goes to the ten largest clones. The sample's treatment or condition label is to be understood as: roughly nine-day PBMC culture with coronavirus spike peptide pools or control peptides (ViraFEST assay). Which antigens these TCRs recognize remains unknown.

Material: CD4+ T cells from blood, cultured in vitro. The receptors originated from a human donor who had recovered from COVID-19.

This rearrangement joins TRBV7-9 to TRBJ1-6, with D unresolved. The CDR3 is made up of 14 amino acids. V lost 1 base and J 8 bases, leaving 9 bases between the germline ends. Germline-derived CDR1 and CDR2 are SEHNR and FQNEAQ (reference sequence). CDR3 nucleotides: TGTGCCAGCAGCTTAGGAGGATGGGATTCACCCCTCCACTTT. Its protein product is CASSLGGWDSPLHF.

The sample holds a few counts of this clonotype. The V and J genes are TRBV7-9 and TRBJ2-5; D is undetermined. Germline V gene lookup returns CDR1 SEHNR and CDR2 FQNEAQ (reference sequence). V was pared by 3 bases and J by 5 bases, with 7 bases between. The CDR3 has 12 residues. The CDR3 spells CASSFVGETQYF. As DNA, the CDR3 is TGTGCCAGCAGCTTTGTGGGGGAGACCCAGTACTTC.

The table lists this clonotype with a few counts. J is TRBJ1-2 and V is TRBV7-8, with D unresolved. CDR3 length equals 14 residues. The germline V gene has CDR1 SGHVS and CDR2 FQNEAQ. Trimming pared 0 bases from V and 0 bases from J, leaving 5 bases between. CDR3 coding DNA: TGTGCCAGCAGCTTAGCGACAACTAACTATGGCTACACCTTC. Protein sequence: CASSLATTNYGYTF.

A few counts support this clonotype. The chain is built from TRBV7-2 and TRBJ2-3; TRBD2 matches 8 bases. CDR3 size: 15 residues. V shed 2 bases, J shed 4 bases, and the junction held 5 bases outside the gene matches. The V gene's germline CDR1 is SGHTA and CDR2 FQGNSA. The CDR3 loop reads CASSLTPLAADTQYF. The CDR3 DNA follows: TGTGCCAGCAGCTTAACCCCACTAGCGGCAGATACGCAGTATTTT.

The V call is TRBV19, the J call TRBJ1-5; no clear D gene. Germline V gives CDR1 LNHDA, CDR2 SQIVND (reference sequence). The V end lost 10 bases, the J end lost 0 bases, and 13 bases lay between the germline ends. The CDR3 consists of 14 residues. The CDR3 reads CATLDGYSNQPQHF. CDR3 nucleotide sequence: TGTGCCACATTGGACGGTTATAGCAATCAGCCCCAGCATTTT.

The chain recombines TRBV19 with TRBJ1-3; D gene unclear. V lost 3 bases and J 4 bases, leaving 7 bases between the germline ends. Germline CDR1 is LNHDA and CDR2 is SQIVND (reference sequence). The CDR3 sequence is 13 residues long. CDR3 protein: CASSIGVGNTIYF. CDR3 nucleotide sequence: TGTGCCAGTAGTATTGGGGTAGGAAACACCATATATTTT.

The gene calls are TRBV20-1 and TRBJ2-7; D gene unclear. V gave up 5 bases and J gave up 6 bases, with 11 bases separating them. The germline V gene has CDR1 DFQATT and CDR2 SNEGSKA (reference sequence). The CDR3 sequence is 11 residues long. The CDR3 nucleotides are TGCAGTGCTCACCAACGACGCGAGCAGTACTTC. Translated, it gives CSAHQRREQYF.

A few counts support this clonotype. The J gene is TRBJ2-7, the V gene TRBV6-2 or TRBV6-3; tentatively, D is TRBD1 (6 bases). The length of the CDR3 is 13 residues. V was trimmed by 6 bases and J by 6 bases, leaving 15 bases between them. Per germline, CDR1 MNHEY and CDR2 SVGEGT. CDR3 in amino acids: CASRNGTTSEQYF. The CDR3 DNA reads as TGTGCCAGCAGAAACGGGACAACTAGCGAGCAGTACTTC.

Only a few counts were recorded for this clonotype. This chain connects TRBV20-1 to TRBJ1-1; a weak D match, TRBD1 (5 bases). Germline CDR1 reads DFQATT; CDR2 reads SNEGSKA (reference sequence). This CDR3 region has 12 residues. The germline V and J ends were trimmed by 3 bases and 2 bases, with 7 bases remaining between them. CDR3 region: CSARTVNTEAFF. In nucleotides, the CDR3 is TGCAGTGCTAGGACAGTAAACACTGAAGCTTTCTTT.

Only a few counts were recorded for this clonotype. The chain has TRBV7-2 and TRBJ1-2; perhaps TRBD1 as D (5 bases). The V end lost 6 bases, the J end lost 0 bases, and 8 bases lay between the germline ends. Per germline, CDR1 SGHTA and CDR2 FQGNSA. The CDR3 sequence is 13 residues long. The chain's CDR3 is CASRRGANYGYTF. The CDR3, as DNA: TGTGCCAGCAGAAGGGGAGCTAACTATGGCTACACCTTC.

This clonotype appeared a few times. CDR3 coding DNA: TGTGCCAGCAGCCGTTGGGGGGGCTCACAAGAGACCCAGTACTTC. It translates to CASSRWGGSQETQYF. The V gene is TRBV7-9, the J gene TRBJ2-5; possibly TRBD2 for D (7 bases). The CDR3 loop spans 15 amino acids. The germline V gene encodes CDR1 SEHNR and CDR2 FQNEAQ (reference sequence). V lost 5 bases and J 2 bases, leaving 15 bases between the germline ends.

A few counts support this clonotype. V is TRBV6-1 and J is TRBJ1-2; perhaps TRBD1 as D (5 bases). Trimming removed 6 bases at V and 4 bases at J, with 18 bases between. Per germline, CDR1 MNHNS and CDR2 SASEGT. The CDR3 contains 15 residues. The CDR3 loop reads CASRRDRADFYGYTF. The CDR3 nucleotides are TGTGCCAGCAGGCGCGACAGAGCGGATTTCTATGGCTACACCTTC.

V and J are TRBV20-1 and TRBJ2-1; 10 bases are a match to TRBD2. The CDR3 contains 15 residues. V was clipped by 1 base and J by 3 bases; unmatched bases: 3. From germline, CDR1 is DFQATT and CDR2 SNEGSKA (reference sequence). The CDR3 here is CSARAIAGGYNEQFF. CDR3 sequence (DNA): TGCAGTGCTAGAGCCATAGCGGGAGGCTACAATGAGCAGTTCTTC.

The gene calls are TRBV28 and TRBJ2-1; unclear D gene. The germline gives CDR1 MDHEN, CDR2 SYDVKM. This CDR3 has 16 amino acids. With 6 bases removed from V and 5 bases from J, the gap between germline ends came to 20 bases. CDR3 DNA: TGTGCCAGCAGCCTACCAGGTGTTTCCTTTAACAATGAGCAGTTCTTC. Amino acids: CASSLPGVSFNNEQFF.

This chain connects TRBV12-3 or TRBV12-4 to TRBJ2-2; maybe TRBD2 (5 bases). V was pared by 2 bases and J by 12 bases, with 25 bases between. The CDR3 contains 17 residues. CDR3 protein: CASSLRTWTERRWKLFF. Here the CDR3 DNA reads TGTGCCAGCAGTTTACGTACGTGGACGGAACGGAGGTGGAAGCTGTTTTTT.

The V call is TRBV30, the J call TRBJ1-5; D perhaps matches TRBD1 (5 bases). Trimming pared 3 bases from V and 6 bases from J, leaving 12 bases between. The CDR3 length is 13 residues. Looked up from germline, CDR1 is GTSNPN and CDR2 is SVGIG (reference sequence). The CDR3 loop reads CAWSQKGSQPQHF. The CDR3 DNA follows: TGTGCCTGGAGCCAGAAGGGGAGTCAGCCCCAGCATTTT. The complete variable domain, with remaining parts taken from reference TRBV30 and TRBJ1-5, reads SQTIHQWPATLVQPVGSPLSLECTVEGTSNPNLYWYRQAAGRGLQLLFYSVGIGQISSEVPQNLSASRPQDRQFILSSKKLLLSDSGFYLCAWSQKGSQPQHFGDGTRLSIL.

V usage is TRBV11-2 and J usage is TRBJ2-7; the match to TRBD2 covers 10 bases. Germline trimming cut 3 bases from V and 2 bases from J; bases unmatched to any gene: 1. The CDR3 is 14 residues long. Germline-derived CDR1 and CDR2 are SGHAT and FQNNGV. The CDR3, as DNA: TGTGCCAGCAGCTTTAGCGGGGGGCCCTACGAGCAGTACTTC. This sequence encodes CASSFSGGPYEQYF.

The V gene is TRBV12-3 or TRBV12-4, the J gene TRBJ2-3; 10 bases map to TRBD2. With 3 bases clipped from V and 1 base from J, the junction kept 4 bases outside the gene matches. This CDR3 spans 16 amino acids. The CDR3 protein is CASSFWLAGGTDTQYF. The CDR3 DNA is TGTGCCAGCAGTTTTTGGCTAGCGGGGGGCACAGATACGCAGTATTTT.

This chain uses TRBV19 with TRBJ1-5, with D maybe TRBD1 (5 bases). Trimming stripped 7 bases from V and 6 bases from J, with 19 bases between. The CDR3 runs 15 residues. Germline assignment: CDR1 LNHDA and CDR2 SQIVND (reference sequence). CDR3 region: CASTTKGRGGQPQHF. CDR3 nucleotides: TGTGCCAGTACCACGAAAGGGAGGGGTGGTCAGCCCCAGCATTTT.

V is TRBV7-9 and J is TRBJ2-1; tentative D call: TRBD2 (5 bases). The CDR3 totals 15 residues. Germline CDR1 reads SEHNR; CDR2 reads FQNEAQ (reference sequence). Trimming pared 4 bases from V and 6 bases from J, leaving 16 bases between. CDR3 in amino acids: CASSSSGGSGNEQFF. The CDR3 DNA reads TGTGCCAGCAGCTCCTCCGGAGGAAGCGGCAATGAGCAGTTCTTC.

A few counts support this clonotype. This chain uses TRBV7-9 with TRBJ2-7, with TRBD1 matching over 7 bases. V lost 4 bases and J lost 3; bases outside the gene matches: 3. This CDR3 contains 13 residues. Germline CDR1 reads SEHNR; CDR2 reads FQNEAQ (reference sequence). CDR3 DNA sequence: TGTGCCAGCAGCTCCGGACAGGACTACGAGCAGTACTTC. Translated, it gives CASSSGQDYEQYF.